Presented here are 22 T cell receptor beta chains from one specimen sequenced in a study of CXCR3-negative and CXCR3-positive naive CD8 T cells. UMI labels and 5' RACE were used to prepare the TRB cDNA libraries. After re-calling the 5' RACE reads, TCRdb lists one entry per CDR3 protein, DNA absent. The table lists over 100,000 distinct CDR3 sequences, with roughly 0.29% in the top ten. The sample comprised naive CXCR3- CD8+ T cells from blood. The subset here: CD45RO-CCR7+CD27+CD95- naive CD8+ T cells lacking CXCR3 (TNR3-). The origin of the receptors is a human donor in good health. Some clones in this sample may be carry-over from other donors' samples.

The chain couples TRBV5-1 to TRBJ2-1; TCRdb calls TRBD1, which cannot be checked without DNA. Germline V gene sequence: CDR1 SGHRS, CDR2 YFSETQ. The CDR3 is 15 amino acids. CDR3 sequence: CASSHPDRSHNEQFF.

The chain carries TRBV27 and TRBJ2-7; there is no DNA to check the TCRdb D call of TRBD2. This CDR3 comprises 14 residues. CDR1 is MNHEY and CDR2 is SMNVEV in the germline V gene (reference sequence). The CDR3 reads CASSLQWGSGEQYF.

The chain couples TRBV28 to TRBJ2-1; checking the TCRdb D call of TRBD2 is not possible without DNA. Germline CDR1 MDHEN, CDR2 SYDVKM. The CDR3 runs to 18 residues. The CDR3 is CASSRLEGLGRWGDEQFF. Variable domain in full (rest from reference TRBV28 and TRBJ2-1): DVKVTQSSRYLVKRTGEKVFLECVQDMDHENMFWYRQDPGLGLRLIYFSYDVKMKEKGDIPEGYSVSREKKERFSLILESASTNQTSMYLCASSRLEGLGRWGDEQFFGPGTRLTVL.

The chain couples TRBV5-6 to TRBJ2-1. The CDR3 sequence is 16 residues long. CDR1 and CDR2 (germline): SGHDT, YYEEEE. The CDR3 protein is CASSLPLASTSDEQFF.

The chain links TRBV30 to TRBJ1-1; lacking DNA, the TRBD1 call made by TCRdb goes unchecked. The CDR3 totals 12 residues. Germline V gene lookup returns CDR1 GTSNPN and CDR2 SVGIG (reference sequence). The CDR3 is CAWRQGYTEAFF.

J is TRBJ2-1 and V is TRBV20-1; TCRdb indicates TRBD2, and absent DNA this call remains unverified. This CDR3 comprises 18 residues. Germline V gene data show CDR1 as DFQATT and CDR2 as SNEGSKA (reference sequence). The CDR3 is CSARVPNGRALSYNEQFF.

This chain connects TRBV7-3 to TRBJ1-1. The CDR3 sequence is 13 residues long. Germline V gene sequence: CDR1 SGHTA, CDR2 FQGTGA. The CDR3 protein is CASSNDLNTEAFF.

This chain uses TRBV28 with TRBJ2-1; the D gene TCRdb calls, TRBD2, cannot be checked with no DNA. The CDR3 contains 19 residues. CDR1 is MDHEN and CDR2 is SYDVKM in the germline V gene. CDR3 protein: CASSFPSVGGENSYNEQFF.

This chain's CDR3 is CASSQQSGKTNQPQHF. V and J are TRBV4-1 and TRBJ1-5. Germline CDR1 MGHRA, CDR2 YSYEKL. The CDR3 contains 16 residues.

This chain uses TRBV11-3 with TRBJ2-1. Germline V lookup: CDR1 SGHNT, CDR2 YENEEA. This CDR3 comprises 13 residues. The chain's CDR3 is CASSLVSNNEQFF.

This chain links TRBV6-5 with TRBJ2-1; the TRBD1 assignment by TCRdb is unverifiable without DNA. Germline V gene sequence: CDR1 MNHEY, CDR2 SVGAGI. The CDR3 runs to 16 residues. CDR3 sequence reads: CASSYSGQGSYNEQFF.

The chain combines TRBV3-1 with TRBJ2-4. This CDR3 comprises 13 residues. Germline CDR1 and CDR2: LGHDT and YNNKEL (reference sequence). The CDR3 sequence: CASSPRPKNIQYF.

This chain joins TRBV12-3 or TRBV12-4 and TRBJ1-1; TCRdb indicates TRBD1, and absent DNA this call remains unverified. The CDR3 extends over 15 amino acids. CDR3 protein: CASSFWGQGSTEAFF.

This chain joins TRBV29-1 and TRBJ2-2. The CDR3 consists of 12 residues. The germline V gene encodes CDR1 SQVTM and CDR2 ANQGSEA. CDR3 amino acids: CSVEWVAGELFF.

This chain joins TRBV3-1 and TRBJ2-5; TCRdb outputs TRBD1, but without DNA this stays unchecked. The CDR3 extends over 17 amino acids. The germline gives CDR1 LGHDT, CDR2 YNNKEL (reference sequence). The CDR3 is CASSQDYRDPYQETQYF.

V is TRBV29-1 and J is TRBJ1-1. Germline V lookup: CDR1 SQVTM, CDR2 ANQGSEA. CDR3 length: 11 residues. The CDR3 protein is CSVVGFNEAFF.

This chain's CDR3 is CASSTRTGYEQYF. The chain has TRBV6-1 and TRBJ2-7; no DNA is available, so the TRBD1 call from TCRdb remains unchecked. From germline, CDR1 is MNHNS and CDR2 SASEGT. CDR3 length: 13 residues.

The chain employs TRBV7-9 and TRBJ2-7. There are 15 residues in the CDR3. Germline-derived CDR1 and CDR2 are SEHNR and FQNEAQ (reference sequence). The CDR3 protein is CASSPAYRENYEQYF.

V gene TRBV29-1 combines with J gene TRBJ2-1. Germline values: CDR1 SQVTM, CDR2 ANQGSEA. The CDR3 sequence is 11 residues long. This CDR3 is CSVEQYNEQFF.

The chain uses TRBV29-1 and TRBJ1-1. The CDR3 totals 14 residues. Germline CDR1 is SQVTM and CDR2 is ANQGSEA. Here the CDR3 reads CSVEEGPPMREAFF.

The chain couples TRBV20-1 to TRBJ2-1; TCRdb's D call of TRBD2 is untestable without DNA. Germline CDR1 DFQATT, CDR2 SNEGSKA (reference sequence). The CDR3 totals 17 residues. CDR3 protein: CSAREGSGRLRGNEQFF.

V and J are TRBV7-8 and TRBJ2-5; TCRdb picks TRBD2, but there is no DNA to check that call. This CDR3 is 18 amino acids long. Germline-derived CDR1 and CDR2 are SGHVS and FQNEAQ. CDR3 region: CASSLLGDRQGGVGTQYF.